The 6 T cell receptor beta chains reported below all come from one sample, sequenced in a study of shared clonotypes between healthy human individuals (dated by TCRdb to 2019 to 2021). Libraries were prepared through the immunoSEQ multiplex PCR assay. TCRdb re-hosts the immuneACCESS table, in-frame sequences only. Its copies lack some clones; in the studies checked, an unresolved V gene accounts for under half of them, and the cause for the rest is not known. The sample includes 850,000 to 1,200,000 clones, with approximately 72% observed a single time. 1.4% to 1.5% of the sample comes from the top ten. The sequencing sample was made of memory CD4+ T cells sorted from blood. The sample's cell subset or site label, decoded: CD45RA-negative fraction. These receptors all stem from a man in his late teens or twenties in good health.

The V and J genes are TRBV11-2 and TRBJ1-5, with D hard to call. The CDR3 spans 14 residues. The ends were cut back, 4 bases at V and 0 bases at J, with 7 bases in the middle. Germline CDR1 and CDR2: SGHAT and FQNNGV. CDR3 nucleotide sequence: TGTGCCAGCAGCTCGATGGGTAGCAATCAGCCCCAGCATTTT. Its protein is CASSSMGSNQPQHF.

The rearrangement joins TRBV30 to TRBJ2-7; TRBD2 might be the D (5 bases). CDR1 and CDR2 from the germline V gene are GTSNPN and SVGIG (reference sequence). Trimming stripped 6 bases from V and 0 bases from J, with 15 bases between. The CDR3 covers 14 residues. Written as DNA, the CDR3 is TGTGCCTGCCTCCGGGCGGGTAGCTCCTACGAGCAGTACTTC. This codes for CACLRAGSSYEQYF.

V and J are TRBV18 and TRBJ2-2; 9 bases agree with TRBD1. From germline, CDR1 is KGHSH and CDR2 LQKENI. The CDR3 length is 18 residues. V shed 0 bases and J 4 bases; nucleotides not matched to a gene: 9. The CDR3 DNA reads as TGTGCCAGCTCACCACCAGAAATTGGACAGGGGACCACCGGGGAGCTGTTTTTT. This codes for CASSPPEIGQGTTGELFF.

The V call is TRBV6-5, the J call TRBJ1-2, with 8 bases lining up with TRBD1. Germline V gene lookup returns CDR1 MNHEY and CDR2 SVGAGI. Trimming at V came to 5 bases and at J to 3 bases, leaving 5 bases not matched to a gene. The CDR3 totals 14 residues. CDR3 region: CASSNGQGYYGYTF. The CDR3 nucleotides are TGTGCCAGCAGTAACGGACAGGGCTACTATGGCTACACCTTC.

The V gene is TRBV11-2, the J gene TRBJ2-1; no clear D gene. Per germline, CDR1 SGHAT and CDR2 FQNNGV. Trimming stripped 0 bases from V and 7 bases from J, with 10 bases between. The CDR3 has 14 residues. The DNA of the CDR3 is TGTGCCAGCAGCTTAGATCTTCTAGTTAATGAGCAGTTCTTC. Its protein is CASSLDLLVNEQFF.

The rearrangement links TRBV7-6 to TRBJ2-5; 9 positions agree with TRBD1. Germline CDR1 reads SGHVS; CDR2 reads FNYEAQ. V lost 1 base and J lost 5; bases outside the gene matches: 8. This CDR3 has 16 residues. The CDR3 DNA reads TGTGCCAGCAGCTTAGGCGTGCGACAGGGGGGGGAGACCCAGTACTTC. It translates to CASSLGVRQGGETQYF. Using reference TRBV7-6 and TRBJ2-5 for the parts outside the CDR3, the full variable domain is GAGVSQSPRYKVTKRGQDVALRCDPISGHVSLYWYRQALGQGPEFLTYFNYEAQQDKSGLPNDRFSAERPEGSISTLTIQRTEQRDSAMYRCASSLGVRQGGETQYFGPGTRLLVL.